The clone carrying this TCR beta chain came up once. The data are from a study of blood T cell repertoires in COVID-19. Study information: Samples of COVID-19 (acute and convalescent) were obtained from the United States, Italy and Spain.

Profiled with immunoSEQ multiplex PCR; TCRdb holds only in-frame clones, not every one. The repertoire holds approximately 76,000 clones, with roughly 85% as singletons. The V segment lost 1 base and the J segment 2 bases; nucleotides outside the gene matches: 4. Per germline, CDR1 SGHAT and CDR2 FQNNGV. This CDR3 comprises 16 residues. The V gene is TRBV11-2, the J gene TRBJ2-2; 7 bases agree with TRBD1. The sample comprised peripheral blood. The TCR comes from a young man with acute or convalescent COVID-19. The CDR3 bases are TGTGCCAGCAGCTTAGGGGGACAGAAAAACACCGGGGAGCTGTTTTTT. It encodes CASSLGGQKNTGELFF.